One sample yielded the 23 T cell receptor beta chains listed below, sequenced in a study of breast tumors, draining lymph nodes, adjacent tissues. TCRdb reprocessed the multiplex PCR reads via MiXCR and lists one record per CDR3 protein. Here the sample spans roughly 20,000 distinct CDR3 sequences, roughly 40% being singletons. The sequenced sample was breast tumor tissue. Receptors were obtained from a female donor with breast cancer. Some clones in this sample may be carry-over from other donors' samples.

This sequence joins TRBV4-1 and TRBJ2-1; the match to TRBD2 covers 10 bases. The CDR3 is made up of 15 amino acids. Germline V gene sequence: CDR1 MGHRA, CDR2 YSYEKL. Germline trimming cut 7 bases from V and 7 bases from J; bases unmatched to any gene: 10. CDR3 region: CASKPERGGGNEQFF. CDR3 DNA: TGCGCCAGCAAACCCGAGCGGGGGGGTGGGAATGAGCAGTTCTTC.

This clonotype was picked up many times. With a much larger clone just one base away, this may be a read error. The CDR3 DNA reads as TGCAGTGCTAGAGTCGGGGGAAGTGCGGCAGGCCTCTCCTACGAGCAGTACTTC. The encoded protein is CSARVGGSAAGLSYEQYF. The chain uses TRBV20-1 and TRBJ2-7; D may be TRBD2 (6 bases). The V gene's germline CDR1 is DFQATT and CDR2 SNEGSKA (reference sequence). Trimming shortened V by 1 base and J by 0 bases, and 22 bases separated the two germline ends. The CDR3 length is 18 residues.

This clonotype was seen repeatedly, ten times or more. The CDR3 loop is CASSIIGGELFF. As DNA, the CDR3 is TGTGCCAGTAGTATAATTGGCGGGGAGCTGTTTTTT. This chain links TRBV19 with TRBJ2-2, with D unclear. V was trimmed by 2 bases and J by 7 bases, leaving 5 bases between them. CDR1 LNHDA and CDR2 SQIVND come from the germline V gene (reference sequence). CDR3 length equals 12 residues.

This chain joins TRBV5-1 and TRBJ2-2; TRBD2 matches at 11 bases. The trim removed 4 bases at V and 3 bases at J, leaving 11 bases unmatched. Germline-derived CDR1 and CDR2 are SGHRS and YFSETQ. CDR3 length equals 18 residues. DNA of the CDR3: TGCGCCAGCAGCCACGGCCTAGCGGGGGGCCGGGACACCGGGGAGCTGTTTTTT. It is translated as CASSHGLAGGRDTGELFF. Full variable domain (remainder filled in from reference TRBV5-1 and TRBJ2-2): KAGVTQTPRYLIKTRGQQVTLSCSPISGHRSVSWYQQTPGQGLQFLFEYFSETQRNKGNFPGRFSGRQFSNSRSEMNVSTLELGDSALYLCASSHGLAGGRDTGELFFGEGSRLTVL.

Many counts were recorded for this clonotype. The CDR3 bases are TGTGCCAGCAGCGATCCCCCGAATCAGCCCCAGCATTTT. It encodes CASSDPPNQPQHF. The chain is built from TRBV2 and TRBJ1-5; D is unclear. Germline V gene lookup returns CDR1 SNHLY and CDR2 FYNNEI. The germline V and J ends were trimmed by 6 bases and 4 bases, with 10 bases remaining between them. CDR3 length: 13 amino acids.

This clonotype was observed at least ten times. The chain couples TRBV4-3 to TRBJ2-7; 7 bases align to TRBD1. Germline CDR1 reads LGHNA; CDR2 reads YSLEER. The CDR3 consists of 17 residues. After removal of 2 bases from V and 3 bases from J, the junction contained 13 bases not matched to a gene. This CDR3 is CASSQRLYETGFYEQYF. Here the CDR3 DNA reads TGCGCCAGCAGCCAACGTCTGTACGAGACAGGGTTCTACGAGCAGTACTTC.

The chain uses TRBV7-9 and TRBJ2-2; D not certain. This CDR3 spans 15 amino acids. V was clipped by 3 bases and J by 7 bases, with 15 bases between them. CDR1 is SEHNR, CDR2 FQNEAQ, per germline (reference sequence). The CDR3 coding sequence is TGTGCCAGCAGCTTCGGCGCTCCGACGGGCGGGGAGCTGTTTTTT. Protein product: CASSFGAPTGGELFF. Combining the CDR3 with reference TRBV7-9 and TRBJ2-2 gives the whole variable domain DTGVSQNPRHKITKRGQNVTFRCDPISEHNRLYWYRQTLGQGPEFLTYFQNEAQLEKSRLLSDRFSAERPKGSFSTLEIQRTEQGDSAMYLCASSFGAPTGGELFFGEGSRLTVL.

This clonotype appeared a single time. This chain links TRBV5-1 with TRBJ2-2; 14 nucleotides match TRBD2. This CDR3 comprises 18 residues. Germline V gives CDR1 SGHRS, CDR2 YFSETQ. The junction had 6 bases not matched to a gene; V was cut back by 4 bases and J by 1 base. CDR3 protein: CASSLGLAGGQNTGELFF. In DNA form, the CDR3 reads TGCGCCAGCAGCCTCGGACTAGCGGGAGGACAGAACACCGGGGAGCTGTTTTTT.

This clonotype qualifies as medium-sized. The chain combines TRBV7-8 with TRBJ1-4; a weak D match, TRBD1 (5 bases). Germline-derived CDR1 and CDR2 are SGHVS and FQNEAQ. Trimming cost V 1 base and J 8 bases, with 8 bases left between them. The CDR3 is 13 residues long. For the CDR3, the DNA is TGTGCCAGCAGCTTAGTTCAGGGCGAAAAACTGTTTTTT. Amino acids: CASSLVQGEKLFF.

The chain combines TRBV6-5 with TRBJ2-7; a possible D gene is TRBD2 (5 bases). The V and J ends lost 2 bases and 2 bases respectively, with 7 bases between them. The CDR3 loop spans 13 amino acids. Germline loops: CDR1 MNHEY, CDR2 SVGAGI. The CDR3: CASSYGSTYEQYF. The CDR3 DNA reads as TGTGCCAGCAGTTACGGGAGTACCTACGAGCAGTACTTC.

This clonotype was detected ten times or more. This chain uses TRBV2 with TRBJ2-5; 10 positions match TRBD1. This CDR3 region has 14 residues. Germline values: CDR1 SNHLY, CDR2 FYNNEI. V was pared by 7 bases and J by 7 bases, with 9 bases of the junction left unmatched. CDR3 residues: CASKEDRGGRTQYF. The CDR3 DNA reads TGTGCCAGCAAGGAGGACAGGGGGGGGCGGACCCAGTACTTC. The whole variable domain, remainder taken from reference TRBV2 and TRBJ2-5, is EPEVTQTPSHQVTQMGQEVILRCVPISNHLYFYWYRQILGQKVEFLVSFYNNEISEKSEIFDDQFSVERPDGSNFTLKIRSTKLEDSAMYFCASKEDRGGRTQYFGPGTRLLVL.

A few counts support this clonotype. The gene calls are TRBV2 and TRBJ2-6, with D maybe TRBD1 (6 bases). The germline V and J ends were trimmed by 5 bases and 3 bases, with 17 bases remaining between them. This CDR3 contains 17 residues. Per germline, CDR1 SNHLY and CDR2 FYNNEI. The CDR3 loop reads CASSYLPDRLGANVLTF. The CDR3, as DNA: TGTGCCAGCAGTTATCTCCCAGACAGGCTTGGGGCCAACGTCCTGACTTTC.

This clonotype was recorded once. The rearrangement joins TRBV20-1 to TRBJ1-4; 8 positions agree with TRBD1. J gave up 6 bases and V 0 bases, and 6 bases lay outside the gene matches. This CDR3 is 15 amino acids long. Per the germline V gene, CDR1 is DFQATT and CDR2 is SNEGSKA (reference sequence). The CDR3 reads CSARDPTGDDEKLFF. The CDR3 nucleotides read TGCAGTGCTAGAGACCCGACAGGGGATGATGAAAAACTGTTTTTT.

This clonotype turned up a few times. The CDR3 region is CASSFGTGNQPQHF. The CDR3 coding sequence is TGTGCCAGCAGCTTTGGGACAGGCAATCAGCCCCAGCATTTT. The chain uses TRBV5-6 and TRBJ1-5, with 7 nucleotides matching TRBD1. After removal of 2 bases from V and 2 bases from J, the junction contained 1 base not matched to a gene. CDR1 and CDR2 (germline): SGHDT, YYEEEE. The CDR3 totals 14 residues.

The table lists this clonotype with many counts. This CDR3 reads CASGPTGTAETQYF. The CDR3 nucleotides are TGTGCTAGCGGCCCTACCGGGACAGCGGAGACCCAGTACTTC. The rearrangement uses TRBV7-7 and TRBJ2-5; D possibly corresponds to TRBD1 (7 bases). Germline CDR1 is SSHAT and CDR2 is FNYEAQ (reference sequence). The CDR3 covers 14 residues.

The gene calls are TRBV2 and TRBJ1-5; D not resolved. Trimming left V 6 bases short and J 0 bases short, with 12 bases between. This CDR3 spans 15 amino acids. Germline lookup yields CDR1 SNHLY and CDR2 FYNNEI. Written as DNA, the CDR3 is TGTGCCAGCAGCCGCGGACGGGATAGCAATCAGCCCCAGCATTTT. The encoded protein is CASSRGRDSNQPQHF.

The CDR3 DNA sequence: TGTGCCAGCAGCCGGAAAGGGACTAGCGGCACAGATACGCAGTATTTT. Residues: CASSRKGTSGTDTQYF. The genes are TRBV7-6 and TRBJ2-3, with 10 bases aligning to TRBD2. J gave up 1 base and V 5 bases, and 6 bases lay outside the gene matches. Germline V gene sequence: CDR1 SGHVS, CDR2 FNYEAQ. The CDR3 sequence is 16 residues long. Combining the CDR3 with reference TRBV7-6 and TRBJ2-3 gives the whole variable domain GAGVSQSPRYKVTKRGQDVALRCDPISGHVSLYWYRQALGQGPEFLTYFNYEAQQDKSGLPNDRFSAERPEGSISTLTIQRTEQRDSAMYRCASSRKGTSGTDTQYFGPGTRLTVL.

The sample holds many counts of this clonotype. The chain recombines TRBV7-8 with TRBJ2-2; 10 bases agree with TRBD1. This CDR3 spans 15 amino acids. Trimming at V came to 5 bases and at J to 3 bases, leaving 3 bases not matched to a gene. Germline V gene lookup returns CDR1 SGHVS and CDR2 FQNEAQ. The CDR3 coding sequence is TGTGCCAGCAGCAGACAGGGGGCGCACACCGGGGAGCTGTTTTTT. As protein: CASSRQGAHTGELFF.

By share, this clonotype counts as medium-sized. This chain links TRBV7-3 with TRBJ2-7, with 8 bases identical to TRBD2. Germline trimming cut 4 bases from V and 5 bases from J; bases unmatched to any gene: 4. From germline, CDR1 is SGHTA and CDR2 FQGTGA. This CDR3 comprises 13 residues. The CDR3 DNA is TGTGCCAGCAGCTCCGGGAGGGGAAACGAGCAGTACTTC. Its protein is CASSSGRGNEQYF.

This clonotype showed up many times. The chain recombines TRBV6-6 with TRBJ2-7; TRBD1 aligns across 7 bases. CDR1 MNHNY and CDR2 SVGAGI come from the germline V gene (reference sequence). V was pared by 2 bases and J by 0 bases, with 7 bases of the junction left unmatched. The CDR3 consists of 16 residues. The CDR3 DNA reads as TGTGCCAGCAGTTACCCTCTGACAGGGAGCTCCTACGAGCAGTACTTC. This codes for CASSYPLTGSSYEQYF.

This chain links TRBV7-9 with TRBJ2-1; D remains ambiguous. Germline V gene sequence: CDR1 SEHNR, CDR2 FQNEAQ (reference sequence). CDR3 length: 14 amino acids. Trimming left V 2 bases short and J 6 bases short, with 11 bases between. CDR3 loop: CASSLPLQGNEQFF. DNA for the CDR3: TGTGCCAGCAGCTTACCCTTACAAGGCAATGAGCAGTTCTTC.

This chain connects TRBV2 to TRBJ1-6; D gene unclear. CDR1 SNHLY and CDR2 FYNNEI come from the germline V gene. The V gene lost 4 bases and the J gene lost 11 bases, with 9 bases spanning the gap. This CDR3 region has 12 residues. This chain's CDR3 is CASSGESAPLHF. The CDR3 bases are TGTGCCAGCAGTGGGGAAAGCGCACCCCTCCACTTT.

With regard to this clonotype: The junction departs from the called germline gene at one end, perhaps through a read error. This sequence joins TRBV25-1 and TRBJ1-2, with 10 bases that match TRBD1. CDR1 is MGHDK, CDR2 SYGVNS, per germline. The CDR3 consists of 13 residues. CDR3: CASSVGTGEGYPF. CDR3 DNA: TGTGCCAGCAGTGTGGGGACAGGGGAGGGCTACCCCTTC.